The present T cell receptor beta chain was sequenced within a study of shared clonotypes between healthy human individuals. The protocol was immunoSEQ multiplex PCR, while the TCRdb copy is restricted to in-frame clones and leaves out a portion. The sample consists of approximately 1.1 million clones, 75% to 85% of them appearing once. The source of this sequence is a man between 18 and 29 years old in good health. Some clones in this sample may be carry-over from other donors' samples. Sequenced input: memory CD4+ T cells from PBMCs. Noted subset: CD45RA-negative fraction.

CDR3 DNA sequence: TGTGCCAGCAGGCTCACAGGCTCAAAGAATGAAAAACTGTTTTTT. This sequence encodes CASRLTGSKNEKLFF. This chain uses TRBV27 with TRBJ1-4, with a weak D call TRBD1 (5 bases). Deletions cut 6 bases from V and 5 bases from J, with 16 bases between. This CDR3 spans 15 amino acids. The germline gives CDR1 MNHEY, CDR2 SMNVEV (reference sequence). The full variable domain, its missing parts supplied by reference TRBV27 and TRBJ1-4, is EAQVTQNPRYLITVTGKKLTVTCSQNMNHEYMSWYRQDPGLGLRQIYYSMNVEVTDKGDVPEGYKVSRKEKRNFPLILESPSPNQTSLYFCASRLTGSKNEKLFFGSGTQLSVL.